Presented here are 25 T cell receptor beta chains from one specimen sequenced in a study of PD-L1 blockade in urothelial cancer. Time point here: pretreatment peripheral blood. The assay was immunoSEQ multiplex PCR, and TCRdb's table has in-frame clones only and misses some. The table records tens of thousands of clones, approximately 89% of them present only once. This specimen consisted of PBMCs, obtained around atezolizumab (anti-PD-L1) treatment. These receptors came from a woman in her sixties or seventies with urothelial cancer.

This chain uses TRBV2 with TRBJ2-2, with 10 bases that match TRBD2. Germline V gene sequence: CDR1 SNHLY, CDR2 FYNNEI. The CDR3 has 17 amino acids. V lost 5 bases and J lost 6; bases outside the gene matches: 12. CDR3 coding DNA: TGTGCCAGCAGTCTGCTGGATAGCGGGAGGTCCCCCGGGGAGCTGTTTTTT. It is translated as CASSLLDSGRSPGELFF.

V usage is TRBV6-1 and J usage is TRBJ1-1; 10 nucleotides align to TRBD1. The CDR3 consists of 15 residues. CDR1 is MNHNS and CDR2 is SASEGT in the germline V gene. J gave up 4 bases and V 4 bases, and 6 bases lay outside the gene matches. CDR3 nucleotides: TGTGCCAGCAGTGCCACATGGACAGGGGGCACTGAAGCTTTCTTT. The encoded protein is CASSATWTGGTEAFF.

The chain has TRBV5-4 and TRBJ2-5; TRBD1 aligns across 8 bases. Germline-derived CDR1 and CDR2 are SGHNT and YYREEE (reference sequence). V was pared by 0 bases and J by 5 bases, with 6 bases of the junction left unmatched. The CDR3 covers 15 residues. The CDR3 DNA reads as TGTGCCAGCAGCTTGGGAACAGGGGGAGAGGAGACCCAGTACTTC. Translating gives CASSLGTGGEETQYF.

This chain uses TRBV5-5 with TRBJ2-7; 9 positions match TRBD1. Germline V lookup: CDR1 SGHKS, CDR2 YYEKEE (reference sequence). This CDR3 region has 16 residues. With V trimmed by 5 bases and J by 6 bases, 15 bases remained unmatched. CDR3 nucleotides: TGTGCCAGCAGTTATACACAGGGGGCTACTTCGGTCGAGCAGTACTTC. This sequence encodes CASSYTQGATSVEQYF.

The V and J genes are TRBV19 and TRBJ2-1, with 8 bases that match TRBD2. The CDR3 covers 14 residues. The junction had 5 bases not matched to a gene; V was cut back by 1 base and J by 9 bases. CDR1 is LNHDA and CDR2 is SQIVND in the germline V gene (reference sequence). The CDR3 here is CASSIGGAGGEQFF. As DNA, the CDR3 is TGTGCCAGTAGTATAGGCGGGGCGGGAGGTGAGCAGTTCTTC.

This chain connects TRBV18 to TRBJ2-2, with D possibly TRBD1 on 6 matching bases. The CDR3 has 17 amino acids. Trimming stripped 0 bases from V and 7 bases from J, with 18 bases between. Germline-derived CDR1 and CDR2 are KGHSH and LQKENI. The CDR3, as DNA: TGTGCCAGCTCACCACCGGGCCAGGGGAGTAGAGGCGGGGAGCTGTTTTTT. Amino acids: CASSPPGQGSRGGELFF. Looking up the rest from reference TRBV18 and TRBJ2-2 gives the full variable domain: NAGVMQNPRHLVRRRGQEARLRCSPMKGHSHVYWYRQLPEEGLKFMVYLQKENIIDESGMPKERFSAEFPKEGPSILRIQQVVRGDSAAYFCASSPPGQGSRGGELFFGEGSRLTVL.

The sample holds a few counts of this clone. The chain combines TRBV7-9 with TRBJ1-1, with D possibly being TRBD1 (6 bases). CDR1 SEHNR and CDR2 FQNEAQ come from the germline V gene (reference sequence). Deletions cut 1 base from V and 5 bases from J, with 11 bases between. CDR3 length: 14 amino acids. The CDR3 DNA reads as TGTGCCAGCAGCTTAGAGGTAACAGGGACTGAAGCTTTCTTT. It yields the protein CASSLEVTGTEAFF.

The gene calls are TRBV5-1 and TRBJ1-1; a weak D match, TRBD1 (5 bases). CDR1 and CDR2 (germline): SGHRS, YFSETQ. Between the trimmed V and J ends, which lost 3 bases and 5 bases, there was a span of 17 bases. The CDR3 loop spans 15 amino acids. CDR3 sequence: CASSWSDGGRTEAFF. CDR3 sequence (DNA): TGCGCCAGCAGCTGGTCAGACGGGGGGAGGACTGAAGCTTTCTTT.

V usage is TRBV5-1 and J usage is TRBJ2-3, with TRBD1 matching 9 bases. The V gene end was trimmed by 4 bases and the J gene end by 0 bases; junction bases not matched to a gene: 6. CDR1 and CDR2 (germline): SGHRS, YFSETQ. This CDR3 has 16 amino acids. The CDR3: CASSTYRGRSTDTQYF. The CDR3 DNA follows: TGCGCCAGCAGCACCTACAGGGGGCGTAGCACAGATACGCAGTATTTT.

This clone was detected only once. This chain uses TRBV18 with TRBJ2-5; 9 bases agree with TRBD1. The trim removed 0 bases at V and 2 bases at J, leaving 1 base unmatched. This CDR3 is built from 15 residues. Germline V CDR1 and CDR2: KGHSH, LQKENI. CDR3 DNA sequence: TGTGCCAGCTCACCACCGGGACAGGGTCAAGAGACCCAGTACTTC. Its protein product is CASSPPGQGQETQYF.

V and J are TRBV7-2 and TRBJ2-1; 9 bases fit TRBD2. This CDR3 is built from 16 residues. Germline V gene sequence: CDR1 SGHTA, CDR2 FQGNSA. V was clipped by 2 bases and J by 6 bases; unmatched bases: 8. As DNA, the CDR3 is TGTGCCAGCAGCTTAAGAGGCGGGAGGGGGGGCAATGAGCAGTTCTTC. Protein product: CASSLRGGRGGNEQFF.

The chain joins TRBV7-3 to TRBJ2-1; D unresolved. Trimming removed 2 bases at V and 0 bases at J, with 11 bases between. CDR1 is SGHTA, CDR2 FQGTGA, per germline. The CDR3 consists of 16 residues. The CDR3 DNA reads as TGTGCCAGCAGCTTATATCCTGAGAACTCCTACAATGAGCAGTTCTTC. Translated: CASSLYPENSYNEQFF. Full variable domain (rest looked up from reference TRBV7-3 and TRBJ2-1): GAGVSQTPSNKVTEKGKYVELRCDPISGHTALYWYRQSLGQGPEFLIYFQGTGAADDSGLPNDRFFAVRPEGSVSTLKIQRTERGDSAVYLCASSLYPENSYNEQFFGPGTRLTVL.

The rearrangement joins TRBV19 to TRBJ2-7; 11 nucleotides line up with TRBD2. Trimming cost V 6 bases and J 3 bases; bases outside gene matches: 4. CDR3 size: 14 residues. The germline CDR1 and CDR2 sequences are LNHDA and SQIVND (reference sequence). The CDR3 nucleotides read TGTGCCAGTAGCCCCGGGACTAGCGGCTACGAGCAGTACTTC. Encoded protein: CASSPGTSGYEQYF.

The V gene is TRBV7-2, the J gene TRBJ2-1; 7 nucleotides agree with TRBD1. This CDR3 is 15 amino acids long. Looked up from germline, CDR1 is SGHTA and CDR2 is FQGNSA. J lost 7 bases, V lost 2 bases, and 8 bases had no gene match. CDR3 loop: CASSLSTGDPNEQFF. Here the CDR3 DNA reads TGTGCCAGCAGCTTATCAACAGGGGACCCTAATGAGCAGTTCTTC.

This clone has just a few counts. The genes are TRBV19 and TRBJ2-5; possibly TRBD1 for D (5 bases). The V end lost 1 base, the J end lost 4 bases, and 13 bases lay between the germline ends. Germline V CDR1 and CDR2: LNHDA, SQIVND (reference sequence). This CDR3 spans 15 amino acids. Here the CDR3 DNA reads TGTGCCAGTAGTATAGGCCAGGGTCTAAGAGAGACCCAGTACTTC. It yields the protein CASSIGQGLRETQYF.

The chain recombines TRBV1 with TRBJ2-3; no DNA check was done on the table's D call, TRBD2. TRBV1 is labeled a pseudogene. CDR3 size: 19 residues. The CDR3 DNA follows: TGCACCAGCAGCCAAGCGAAGGCGGGGGATCAGCTTAGCACAGATACGCAGTATTTT. Translated: CTSSQAKAGDQLSTDTQYF.

This sequence joins TRBV7-2 and TRBJ1-5, with a weak D call TRBD1 (6 bases). Germline V gene data show CDR1 as SGHTA and CDR2 as FQGNSA. The CDR3 consists of 16 residues. V lost 0 bases and J lost 0, with 9 bases in between. For the CDR3, the DNA is TGTGCCAGCAGCTTAGCAGGGGGTTATAGCAATCAGCCCCAGCATTTT. Amino acids: CASSLAGGYSNQPQHF.

The CDR3 reads CASSLGDSSYEQYF. CDR3 bases: TGTGCCAGCAGCTTAGGTGACAGTAGCTACGAGCAGTACTTC. This chain links TRBV7-9 with TRBJ2-7; tentative D call: TRBD1 (5 bases). CDR3 length: 14 residues. Trimming shortened V by 1 base and J by 3 bases, and 10 bases separated the two germline ends. CDR1 SEHNR and CDR2 FQNEAQ come from the germline V gene (reference sequence).

In this sample, this clone turned up once. The chain joins TRBV7-9 to TRBJ1-1, with 9 bases lining up with TRBD1. The CDR3 runs to 15 residues. The V gene's germline CDR1 is SEHNR and CDR2 FQNEAQ (reference sequence). J lost 1 base, V lost 2 bases, and 2 bases had no gene match. DNA of the CDR3: TGTGCCAGCAGCTTATTGGGACAGGGGAACACTGAAGCTTTCTTT. It translates to CASSLLGQGNTEAFF.

The V call is TRBV19, the J call TRBJ1-2; weak D call: TRBD1 (5 bases). The ends were cut back, 5 bases at V and 4 bases at J, with 20 bases in the middle. This CDR3 is 16 amino acids long. Germline V lookup: CDR1 LNHDA, CDR2 SQIVND (reference sequence). CDR3 protein: CASSSSTTRGSYGYTF. CDR3 bases: TGTGCCAGTAGTTCCTCGACTACTCGGGGGTCCTATGGCTACACCTTC.

The rearrangement joins TRBV6-5 to TRBJ1-2; D is ambiguous. The V end lost 2 bases, the J end lost 2 bases, and 9 bases lay between the germline ends. The germline V gene has CDR1 MNHEY and CDR2 SVGAGI. The CDR3 sequence is 14 residues long. In DNA form, the CDR3 reads TGTGCCAGCAGTTACCGTTCAGAAAACTATGGCTACACCTTC. It yields the protein CASSYRSENYGYTF.

This chain joins TRBV6-1 and TRBJ2-7; 7 bases are shared with TRBD2. Germline trimming cut 6 bases from V and 4 bases from J; bases unmatched to any gene: 9. CDR1 MNHNS and CDR2 SASEGT come from the germline V gene. CDR3 length equals 14 residues. The CDR3 reads CASSPWGGRYEQYF. Here the CDR3 DNA reads TGTGCCAGCAGCCCTTGGGGGGGTAGGTACGAGCAGTACTTC.

CDR3 sequence (DNA): TGCGCCAGCAGCTTGGTGACAGGAAGCACAGATACGCAGTATTTT. Protein sequence: CASSLVTGSTDTQYF. The chain has TRBV5-1 and TRBJ2-3; D is perhaps TRBD1 (6 bases). Germline V CDR1 and CDR2: SGHRS, YFSETQ. The CDR3 is 15 amino acids. V lost 0 bases to trimming and J lost 0 bases, with 8 bases between them.

The chain couples TRBV2 to TRBJ2-1; the D is unclear. Germline assignment: CDR1 SNHLY and CDR2 FYNNEI. This CDR3 has 14 residues. Between the trimmed V and J ends, which lost 4 bases and 3 bases, there was a span of 10 bases. Written as DNA, the CDR3 is TGTGCCAGCAGTGTTGAACACCTCTACAATGAGCAGTTCTTC. Translating gives CASSVEHLYNEQFF.

The V call is TRBV5-6, the J call TRBJ2-5; 14 positions agree with TRBD2. The germline gives CDR1 SGHDT, CDR2 YYEEEE. V trimming: 1 base; J trimming: 4 bases; junction bases outside the gene matches: 9. The CDR3 is made up of 18 amino acids. The CDR3, as DNA: TGTGCCAGCAGCTTGTTTTTGTCGGGACTAGCGGGAGCAGAGACCCAGTACTTC. Its protein product is CASSLFLSGLAGAETQYF. Combining the CDR3 with reference TRBV5-6 and TRBJ2-5 gives the whole variable domain DAGVTQSPTHLIKTRGQQVTLRCSPKSGHDTVSWYQQALGQGPQFIFQYYEEEERQRGNFPDRFSGHQFPNYSSELNVNALLLGDSALYLCASSLFLSGLAGAETQYFGPGTRLLVL.